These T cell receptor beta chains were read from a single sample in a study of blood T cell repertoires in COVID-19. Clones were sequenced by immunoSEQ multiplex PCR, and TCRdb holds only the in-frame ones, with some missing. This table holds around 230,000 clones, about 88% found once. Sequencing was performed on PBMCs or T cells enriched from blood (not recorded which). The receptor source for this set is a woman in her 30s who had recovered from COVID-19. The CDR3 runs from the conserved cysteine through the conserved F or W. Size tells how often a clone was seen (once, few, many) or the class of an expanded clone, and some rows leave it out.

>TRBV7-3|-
CASRLRDSGTEAFF
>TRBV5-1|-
CASSPAPDRDYGYTF
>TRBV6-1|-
CASSEGARAAYEQYF
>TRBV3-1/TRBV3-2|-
CASSQRAGDDYGYTF
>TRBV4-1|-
CASSQGSTLSGNTIYF
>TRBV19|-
CASSIGTGPYGYTF
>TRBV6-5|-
CASSYPTEGPGELFF
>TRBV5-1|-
CASSPGQGQETQYF
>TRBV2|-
CASSGGLVETQYF
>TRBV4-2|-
CASSQEGQVTPLHF
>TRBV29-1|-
CSAKTGQSNSPLHF
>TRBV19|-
CASSIVYGDGVYGYTF
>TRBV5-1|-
CASSPLTGPAEAFF
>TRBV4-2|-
CASSPFVLSTGGYTDTQYF
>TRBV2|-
CASSDRGTETGYTF
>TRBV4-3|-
CASSSSGTSYGYTF
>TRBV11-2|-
CASSPSAYEQYF
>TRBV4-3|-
CASSPGTGDNYGYTF
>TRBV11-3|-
CASSLIRTGDDGYTF
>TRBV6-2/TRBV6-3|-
CASSDPRSFSNEQFF
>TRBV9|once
CASSVGGENTEFF
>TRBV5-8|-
CASDPLGDSTDTQYF
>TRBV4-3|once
CASSSETGKYPGELFF
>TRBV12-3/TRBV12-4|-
CASRTTGEYGYTF
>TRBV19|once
CASTHRDRDANEQFF
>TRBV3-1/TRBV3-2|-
CASSQRFGGGYEQYF
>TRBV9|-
CASSGGGGYYGYTF
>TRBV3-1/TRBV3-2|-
CASSQGRTIGNTIYF
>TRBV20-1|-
CSASRGRGPGSYNSPLHF
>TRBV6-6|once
CASSYSVGRANQPQHF
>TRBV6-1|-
CASSEEVGGAETQYF
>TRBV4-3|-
CASSQDLDSLYEQYF
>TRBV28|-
CASSPDRGTGPPYGYTF
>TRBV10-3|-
CAISESIRRDSRVLPQHF
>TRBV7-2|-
CASSLAAGDILGANVLTF
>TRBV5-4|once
CASSLEWGGPGELFF
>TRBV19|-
CASKRGGTGELFF
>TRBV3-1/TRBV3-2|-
CASSRTGVGQPQHF
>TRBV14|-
CASSPQTGSYYNEQFF
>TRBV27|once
CASSPKQVSYNSPLHF
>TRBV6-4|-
CASSAEGNYGYTF
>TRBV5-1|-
CASSLAGQGTNEKLFF
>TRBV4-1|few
CASSQGLLAGGPRSYNEQFF
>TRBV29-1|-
CSVSGGGTNEKLFF
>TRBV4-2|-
CASSQAGVSYEQYF
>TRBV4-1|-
CASSQVSGGYNEQFF
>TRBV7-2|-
CASSFGDRGYGYTF
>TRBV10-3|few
CAISEAVRNYGYTF
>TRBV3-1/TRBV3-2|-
CASSQVLLFGEQFF
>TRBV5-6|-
CASSLGTGAHTQYF
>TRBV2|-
CASSETGGQPQHF
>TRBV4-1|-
CASSHPPGQVIGTDTQYF
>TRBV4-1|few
CASSQGLRTSGDNEQFF
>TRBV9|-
CASSAGIGQSYEQYF
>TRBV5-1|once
CASSLGEGRGTGELFF
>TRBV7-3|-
CASSSRGSYEQYF